This T cell receptor beta chain was sequenced in a study of cytomegalovirus exposure and HLA in healthy donors. The ends lost 8 bases at V and 4 bases at J; junction bases unmatched: 16. The germline V gene has CDR1 LNHDA and CDR2 SQIVND (reference sequence). The CDR3 spans 16 residues. With respect to this clone: Its antigen remains unknown.

Overall study results and limits: The study listed approximately 160 cytomegalovirus-associated TCR beta chains.

PCR amplification relied on 60 Vbeta primers (plus 13 Jbeta primers). TCRdb keeps only in-frame clones here, not all; method: immunoSEQ multiplex PCR. The repertoire has about 150,000 clones, roughly 80% of them found once; the top ten carry roughly 4.2%. The chain couples TRBV19 to TRBJ1-2; 7 positions agree with TRBD1. Input material: PBMCs. The sequence derives from a woman in her forties in good health and CMV-seronegative. The CDR3, as DNA: TGTGCCAGTCAGCCCGGGACAGCGGCCCGAGGCTATGGCTACACCTTC. This gives the protein CASQPGTAARGYGYTF. Together with reference TRBV19 and TRBJ1-2, the CDR3 gives the full variable domain: DGGITQSPKYLFRKEGQNVTLSCEQNLNHDAMYWYRQDPGQGLRLIYYSQIVNDFQKGDIAEGYSVSREKKESFPLTVTSAQKNPTAFYLCASQPGTAARGYGYTFGSGTRLTVV.